One T cell receptor beta chain is described in this entry. The target antigen is unknown. The sample originates from a study of T cell responses to AZD1222 COVID-19 vaccine. Whole-study results and caveats: Unmutated variant regions reportedly attract nearly half of all spike-specific TCRs.

Germline CDR1 is SGHDT and CDR2 is YYEEEE. V trimming: 4 bases; J trimming: 1 base; junction bases outside the gene matches: 4. The CDR3 is 14 amino acids. Clones were sequenced by immunoSEQ multiplex PCR, and TCRdb holds only the in-frame ones, with some missing. The sample lists some 130,000 clones; approximately 89% were seen once. The input for sequencing was peripheral blood, taken on day 0 of AZD1222 vaccination. The receptor comes from an adult in good health. The chain carries TRBV5-6 and TRBJ2-5; the match to TRBD2 covers 7 bases. The CDR3 reads CASSRGLGQETQYF. The CDR3 DNA sequence: TGTGCCAGCAGCCGCGGACTAGGCCAAGAGACCCAGTACTTC.